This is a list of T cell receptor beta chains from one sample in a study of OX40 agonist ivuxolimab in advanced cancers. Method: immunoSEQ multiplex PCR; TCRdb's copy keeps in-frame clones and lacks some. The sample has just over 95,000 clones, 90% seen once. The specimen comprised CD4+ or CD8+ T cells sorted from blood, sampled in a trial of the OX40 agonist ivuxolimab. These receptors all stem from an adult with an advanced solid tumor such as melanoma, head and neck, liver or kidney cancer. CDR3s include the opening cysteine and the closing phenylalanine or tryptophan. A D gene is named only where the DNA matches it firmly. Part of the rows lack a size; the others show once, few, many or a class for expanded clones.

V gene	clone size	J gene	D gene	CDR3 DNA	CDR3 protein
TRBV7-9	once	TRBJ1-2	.	TGTGCCAGCAGCTTAAGGCCGGTGGCAGTCGGCTATGGCTACACCTTC	CASSLRPVAVGYGYTF
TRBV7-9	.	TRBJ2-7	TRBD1	TGTGCCAGCAGCTTAGTTTCAGGGGGTCACTACGAGCAGTACTTC	CASSLVSGGHYEQYF
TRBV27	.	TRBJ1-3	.	TGTGCCAGCAGCTCCCTATTGGGACGTCAAAGCGGTGGAAACACCATATATTTT	CASSSLLGRQSGGNTIYF
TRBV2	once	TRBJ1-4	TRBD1	TGTGCCAGCAGTGGACAGGGAAGTAATGAAAAACTGTTTTTT	CASSGQGSNEKLFF
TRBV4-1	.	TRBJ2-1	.	TGCGCCAGCAACCCATCTCCGGGGTGGCCCTCCTACAATGAGCAGTTCTTC	CASNPSPGWPSYNEQFF
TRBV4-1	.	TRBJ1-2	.	TGCGCCAGCAGCCCATCGAACGAAGCGGGTTATGGCTACACCTTC	CASSPSNEAGYGYTF
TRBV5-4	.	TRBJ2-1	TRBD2	TGTGCCAGCAGCTTATCTCCTAGCGGGGAGGGAGATGAGCAGTTCTTC	CASSLSPSGEGDEQFF
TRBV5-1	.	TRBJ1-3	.	TGCGCCAGCAGCTTGGCGTCAGCTACTGGAAACACCATATATTTT	CASSLASATGNTIYF
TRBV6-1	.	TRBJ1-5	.	TGTGCCAGCAGCGCCAGGTGGGATAGCAATCAGCTCCAGCATTTT	CASSARWDSNQLQHF
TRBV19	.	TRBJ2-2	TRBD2	TGTGCCAGTAGGCTAGCGGGGAACACCGGGGAGCTGTTTTTT	CASRLAGNTGELFF
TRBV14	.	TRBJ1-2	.	TGTGCCAGCAGCCCCGACAACTATGGCTACACCTTC	CASSPDNYGYTF
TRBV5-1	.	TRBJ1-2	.	TGCGCCAGCAGCTTACACCATACTAACTATGGCTACACCTTC	CASSLHHTNYGYTF
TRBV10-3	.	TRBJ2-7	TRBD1	TGTGCCACAGGACAGGGCGCTAGAGGAGGGATCGAGCAGTACTTC	CATGQGARGGIEQYF
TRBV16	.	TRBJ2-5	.	TGTGCCAGCACCCAGAGTCGGGAGACCCAGTACTTC	CASTQSRETQYF
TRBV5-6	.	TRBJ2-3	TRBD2	TGTGCCAGCAGCATGACTAGCGGGAGAGCAGATACGCAGTATTTT	CASSMTSGRADTQYF
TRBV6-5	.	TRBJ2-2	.	TGTGCCAGCAGGGTAGTAGGGAACACCGGGGAGCTGTTTTTT	CASRVVGNTGELFF
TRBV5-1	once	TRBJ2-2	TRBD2	TGCGCCAGCAGCTTGGACAGCGGGGGGGCCGGGGAGCTGTTTTTT	CASSLDSGGAGELFF
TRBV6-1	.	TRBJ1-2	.	TGTGCCGCCCGGGGCCTGAACTATGGCTACACCTTC	CAARGLNYGYTF
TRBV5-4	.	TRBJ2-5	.	TGTGCCAGCAGCTTGTACCAGAAAGAGACCCAGTACTTC	CASSLYQKETQYF
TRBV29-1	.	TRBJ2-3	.	TGCAGCGTTCATCCGGGGTCAGATACGCAGTATTTT	CSVHPGSDTQYF
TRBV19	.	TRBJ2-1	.	TGTGCCAGTAGTATTTCCAGAAACAATGAGCAGTTCTTC	CASSISRNNEQFF
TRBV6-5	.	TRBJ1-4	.	TGTGCCAGCAGCCACAACAACCCTAATGAAAAACTGTTTTTT	CASSHNNPNEKLFF
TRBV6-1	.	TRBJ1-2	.	TGTGCCAGCAGTGAAGTGGGGGGCTATGGCTACACCTTC	CASSEVGGYGYTF
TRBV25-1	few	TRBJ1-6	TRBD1	TGTGCCAGCAGGGGGACAGGGGAGAATTCACCCCTCCACTTT	CASRGTGENSPLHF
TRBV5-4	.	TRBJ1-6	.	TGTGCCAGCAGCTTGGCCTCTCGGGTTTCACCCCTCCACTTT	CASSLASRVSPLHF
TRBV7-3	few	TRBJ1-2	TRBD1	TGTGCCAGCAGCTTAGACGGGACAGGGGGCGGTAGCTATGGCTACACCTTC	CASSLDGTGGGSYGYTF
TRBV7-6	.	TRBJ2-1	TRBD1	TGTGCCAGCAGCTCTAACAGGGGATCCTACAATGAGCAGTTCTTC	CASSSNRGSYNEQFF
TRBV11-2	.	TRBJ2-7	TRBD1	TGTGCCAGCAGCCTCGGACAGGGGTTGGAGCAGTACTTC	CASSLGQGLEQYF
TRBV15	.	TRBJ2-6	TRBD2	TGTGCCACCAGCCACGGGGGGGCGGCTGGGGCCAACGTCCTGACTTTC	CATSHGGAAGANVLTF
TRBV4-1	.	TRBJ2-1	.	TGCGCCAGCAGCCAACCCGGGGGGCGGGACGTCACCTACAATGAGCAGTTCTTC	CASSQPGGRDVTYNEQFF
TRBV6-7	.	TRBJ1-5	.	TGTGCCAGCCCCAACAGGGCGTATAGCAATCAGCCCCAGCATTTT	CASPNRAYSNQPQHF
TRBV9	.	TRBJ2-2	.	TGTGCCAGCAGTCGTGCGGGGACCACCGGGGAGCTGTTTTTT	CASSRAGTTGELFF
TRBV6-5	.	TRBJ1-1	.	TGTGCCAGCAGTTACTCTTGGGGGCAAGCTTTCTTT	CASSYSWGQAFF
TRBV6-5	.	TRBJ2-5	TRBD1	TGTGCCAGCAGACCACAGGGGCAACAAGAGACCCAGTACTTC	CASRPQGQQETQYF
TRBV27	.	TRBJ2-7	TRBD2	TGTGCCAGCAGTTTACGACTAGCGGGAGTGAACGAGCAGTACTTC	CASSLRLAGVNEQYF
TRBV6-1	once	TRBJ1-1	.	TGTGCCAGCGTAAAAAGGGTAATGAACACTGAAGCTTTCTTT	CASVKRVMNTEAFF
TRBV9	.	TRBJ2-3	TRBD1	TGTGCCAGCAGCGCCTGGGACAGCCGCAGCACAGATACGCAGTATTTT	CASSAWDSRSTDTQYF
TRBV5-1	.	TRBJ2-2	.	TGCGCCAGCAGCCCACCCAGGGTTTCCGGGGAGCTGTTTTTT	CASSPPRVSGELFF
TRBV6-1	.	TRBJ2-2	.	TGTGCCAGCAAGAGGGAGCTAGTCGAAGGGGAGCTGTTTTTT	CASKRELVEGELFF
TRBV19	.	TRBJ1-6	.	TGTGCCAGTAGTACCTCGGGAGATTATAATTCACCCCTCCACTTT	CASSTSGDYNSPLHF
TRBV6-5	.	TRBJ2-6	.	TGTGCCAGCAGTCTAGGACAGACTGGGGCCAACGTCCTGACTTTC	CASSLGQTGANVLTF
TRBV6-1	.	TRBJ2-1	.	TGTGCCAGCAGTGAATTTAGGACAGCGCAATACAATGAGCAGTTCTTC	CASSEFRTAQYNEQFF
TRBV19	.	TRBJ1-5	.	TGTGCCAGTACTGGTCAGGGCAGTCAGCCCCAGCATTTT	CASTGQGSQPQHF
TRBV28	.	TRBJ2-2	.	TGTGCCAGCAGTAGCAACATGGTCGGGGAGCTGTTTTTT	CASSSNMVGELFF
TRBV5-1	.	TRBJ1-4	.	TGCGCCAGCACCTTGGAGGGGACATCCGATGAAAAACTGTTTTTT	CASTLEGTSDEKLFF
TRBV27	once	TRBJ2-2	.	TGTGCCAGCAGGGGGTGGGGCACCGGGGAGCTGTTTTTT	CASRGWGTGELFF
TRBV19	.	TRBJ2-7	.	TGTGCCATATGTTGGGGCACTTCCTACGAGCAGTACTTC	CAICWGTSYEQYF
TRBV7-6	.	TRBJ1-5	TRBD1	TGTGCCAGCAGCCTGGACAGGGTAGGGCAGCCCCAGCATTTT	CASSLDRVGQPQHF
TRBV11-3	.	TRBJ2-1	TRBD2	TGTGCCAGCAGCTTGAGCGGGGGGCACAATGAGCAGTTCTTC	CASSLSGGHNEQFF
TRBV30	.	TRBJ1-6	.	TGTGCCTGGAAGCTGGGGGACTTTAATTCACCCCTCCACTTT	CAWKLGDFNSPLHF
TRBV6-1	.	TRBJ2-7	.	TGTGCCAGCGCAATAAGAGGGGTGCAGTACTTC	CASAIRGVQYF
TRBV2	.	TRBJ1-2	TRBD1	TGTGCCAGCAGTCCCGACAGGGGAAACTATGGCTACACCTTC	CASSPDRGNYGYTF
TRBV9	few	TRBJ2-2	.	TGTGCCAGCAGCGGACATACAGAGACCGGGGAGCTGTTTTTT	CASSGHTETGELFF
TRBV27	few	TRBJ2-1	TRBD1	TGTGCCAGCAGTGGCGACAGGGTGGCCTCCAATGAGCAGTTCTTC	CASSGDRVASNEQFF